What follows is one T cell receptor (beta chain) and its context. The antigen is undetermined. PCR amplification relied on 60 Vbeta primers (plus 13 Jbeta primers). Profiled with immunoSEQ multiplex PCR; TCRdb holds only in-frame clones, not every one. The table lists around 53,000 clones. V dropped 2 bases and J dropped 5 bases, with 12 bases sitting between them. Germline loops: CDR1 SGHRS, CDR2 YFSETQ. The CDR3 covers 14 residues. This sample stems from a study of cytomegalovirus exposure and HLA in healthy donors. Findings of the study overall: The listing of 160 or so TCR beta chains classed them as cytomegalovirus-associated. Reported findings show TCR beta sequences accurately forecast HLA-A and HLA-B alleles in most subjects.

Samples came from healthy bone marrow donors. Though nominally healthy at sampling, donors likely had unrecorded immune exposures. This receptor was taken from a man aged 18 to 35 in good health and CMV-seropositive. The sample comprised PBMCs. The chain joins TRBV5-1 to TRBJ2-3, with a tentative D call TRBD2 (6 bases). CDR3 sequence (DNA): TGCGCCAGCAGCTTAGGCCAGGGAGGAGATACGCAGTATTTT. Protein sequence: CASSLGQGGDTQYF.